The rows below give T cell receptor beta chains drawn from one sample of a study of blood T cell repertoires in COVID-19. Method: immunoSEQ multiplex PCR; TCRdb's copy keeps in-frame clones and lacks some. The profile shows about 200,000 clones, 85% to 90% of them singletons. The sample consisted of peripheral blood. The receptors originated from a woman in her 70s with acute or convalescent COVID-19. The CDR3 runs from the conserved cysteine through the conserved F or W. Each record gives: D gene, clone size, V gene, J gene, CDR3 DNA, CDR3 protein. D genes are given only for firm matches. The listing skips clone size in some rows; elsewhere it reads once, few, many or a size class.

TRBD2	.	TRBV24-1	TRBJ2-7	TGTGCCACCAGTGAATCGGGACTAGCGGGATTCTACGAGCAGTACTTC	CATSESGLAGFYEQYF
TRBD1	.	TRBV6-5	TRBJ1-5	TGTGCCAGCAGTTTCCCGGGACAGCCTATGCCCCAGCATTTT	CASSFPGQPMPQHF
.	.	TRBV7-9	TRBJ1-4	TGTGCCAGCAGCTTTCAGGGCGGTGGCGTGTGGGGTAATGAAAAACTGTTTTTT	CASSFQGGGVWGNEKLFF
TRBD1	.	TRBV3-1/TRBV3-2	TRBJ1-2	TGTGCCAGCAGCCAAGATGGAGGGGGCGGGATAGGCTACACCTTC	CASSQDGGGGIGYTF
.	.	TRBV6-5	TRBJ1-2	TGTGCCAGCAAGTGGCAGGGTATAAGCTACACCTTC	CASKWQGISYTF
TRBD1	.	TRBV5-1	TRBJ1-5	TGCGCCAGCAGCAGCGGACAGGGGAGGGATCAGCCCCAGCATTTT	CASSSGQGRDQPQHF
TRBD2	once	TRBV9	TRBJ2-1	TGTGCCAGCAGCGTAGTAGGAGCGGGAGGAAAGAATGAGCAGTTCTTC	CASSVVGAGGKNEQFF
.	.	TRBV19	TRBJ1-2	TGTGCCAGTAGTCCTACCCCGGGGAAGAACACCTTC	CASSPTPGKNTF
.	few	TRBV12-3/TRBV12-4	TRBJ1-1	TGTGCCAGCACCCTAGGGGGAGAAACTGAAGCTTTCTTT	CASTLGGETEAFF
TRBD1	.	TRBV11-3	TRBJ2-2	TGTGCCAGCAGCTTATGGGACAGTTTTAGGACCGGGGAGCTGTTTTTT	CASSLWDSFRTGELFF
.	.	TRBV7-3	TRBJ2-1	TGTGCCAGCAGCTTGGGCCAGGGAGGCTCCTACAATGAGCAGTTCTTC	CASSLGQGGSYNEQFF
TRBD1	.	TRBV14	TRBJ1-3	TGTGCCAGCAGCCAAAGGACAGGGGGCAACTCTGGAAACACCATATATTTT	CASSQRTGGNSGNTIYF
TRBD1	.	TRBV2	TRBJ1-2	TGTGCCAGCAGTGCCTCCTTCGGCAGGGGGGCTAACTATGGCTACACCTTC	CASSASFGRGANYGYTF
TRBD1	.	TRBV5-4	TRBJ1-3	TGTGCCAGCAGCTTGTCCGGGACAGGGAGAAACACCATATATTTT	CASSLSGTGRNTIYF
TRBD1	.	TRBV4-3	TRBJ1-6	TGCGCCAGCAGCCAAGCAGGGGGCGGCAATTCACCCCTCCACTTT	CASSQAGGGNSPLHF
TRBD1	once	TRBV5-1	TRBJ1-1	TGCGCCAGCAGCTTGGCCGGGACAGGTCAGAACACTGAAGCTTTCTTT	CASSLAGTGQNTEAFF
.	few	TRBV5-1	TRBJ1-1	TGCGCCAGCAGCTTGGCTCCGAACACTGAAGCTTTCTTT	CASSLAPNTEAFF
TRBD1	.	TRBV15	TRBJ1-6	TGTGCCACCAGCAGAGAGCAGGGGGCCCGTTCACCCCTCCACTTT	CATSREQGARSPLHF
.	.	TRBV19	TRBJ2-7	TGTGCCAGTAGTGCCGGGACAAACTCCTACGAGCAGTACTTC	CASSAGTNSYEQYF
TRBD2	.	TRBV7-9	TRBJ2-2	TGTGCCAGCAGCTCATGGGGAGCGGGAGTATCCGGGGAGCTGTTTTTT	CASSSWGAGVSGELFF
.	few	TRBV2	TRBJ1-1	TGTGCCAGCAGTGGTGCGGTGAGAGTGAACACTGAAGCTTTCTTT	CASSGAVRVNTEAFF
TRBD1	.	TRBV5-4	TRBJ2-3	TGTGCCAGCAGCTTCAGGGGGCGCGGTACGCAGTATTTT	CASSFRGRGTQYF
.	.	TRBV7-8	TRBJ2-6	TGTGCCAGCAGCTTAGTCCAGCGCCAGAGCTCTGGGGCCAACGTCCTGACTTTC	CASSLVQRQSSGANVLTF
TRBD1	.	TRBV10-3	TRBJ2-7	TGTGCCATCAGTGATAGCCGGGACAGAGTCTACGAGCAGTACTTC	CAISDSRDRVYEQYF
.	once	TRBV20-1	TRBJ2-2	TGCAGTGCTAGTGGACAGTCGAACACCGGGGAGCTGTTTTTT	CSASGQSNTGELFF
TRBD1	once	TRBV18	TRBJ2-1	TGTGCCAGCTCAACGCGGACAGGGGCAAATGAGCAGTTCTTC	CASSTRTGANEQFF
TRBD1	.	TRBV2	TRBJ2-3	TGTGCCGATGACAGGGGTCGGGGCACAGATACGCAGTATTTT	CADDRGRGTDTQYF
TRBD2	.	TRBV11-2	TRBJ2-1	TGTGCCAGCAGGCCAACTCGGGGGGGATACAATGAGCAGTTCTTC	CASRPTRGGYNEQFF
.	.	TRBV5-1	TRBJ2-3	TGCGCCAGCAGCTTGGGGCTCGACAGGGAGGGCACAGATACGCAGTATTTT	CASSLGLDREGTDTQYF
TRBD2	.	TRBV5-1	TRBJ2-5	TGCGCCAGCAGCGACCCTAGCGGAGTAGAGACCCAGTACTTC	CASSDPSGVETQYF